The entry that follows covers one T cell receptor (beta chain) sequence. This entry belongs to a study of T-cell memory formation after mild COVID-19. The CDR3 extends over 14 amino acids. The germline CDR1 and CDR2 sequences are MNHEY and SMNVEV (reference sequence). V shed 3 bases and J shed 2 bases, with 10 bases lying between them. MiXCR, run by TCRdb on the 5' RACE reads, gives a single entry per CDR3 protein. In the table there are around 140,000 distinct CDR3 sequences, 25% of which are singletons. Sequenced input: PBMCs or a T cell subset sorted from them (not recorded which). The chain carries TRBV27 and TRBJ1-2; D may be TRBD1 (6 bases). This receptor was identified in an adult woman who had mild COVID-19 (a few samples of this study predate the infection). Cell type and time point are not known. This CDR3 is CASSFGGENYGYTF. The DNA of the CDR3 is TGTGCCAGCAGTTTCGGGGGCGAAAACTATGGCTACACCTTC.